This is a list of T cell receptor beta chains from one sample in a study of beta chain features in type 1 diabetes. Assay: immunoSEQ multiplex PCR; the TCRdb copy retains only in-frame clones and omits some. The top ten hold over 2% of the sample, which has about 15,000 clones, over 55% seen once. The sample consisted of Tregs from blood. The receptors were sampled from a man aged 25-40 years with type 1 diabetes. Each CDR3 is given with its conserved first and last residue. The D gene is left open where the match is weak. Expanded clones get a size class; other rows say once, few or many, or leave the size out.

TGTGCCAGCAGCGTCTTAGCGGGGAGCACAGATACGCAGTATTTT | CASSVLAGSTDTQYF | TRBV7-6 | TRBD2 | . | TRBJ2-3
TGTGCCAGCAGCTTAGTCCTAGCGGGAGGGACAGATACGCAGTATTTT | CASSLVLAGGTDTQYF | TRBV7-6 | TRBD2 | . | TRBJ2-3
TGCAGCGTTGAAGACCCGACTAGCGGGATAGGGGAGCTGTTTTTT | CSVEDPTSGIGELFF | TRBV29-1 | TRBD2 | . | TRBJ2-2
TGTGCCAGCAGCCCGGGAGGGTTAAATGGCTACACCTTC | CASSPGGLNGYTF | TRBV14 | . | . | TRBJ1-2
TGTGCCAGCAGTCCAAGGACAGGGAGCGCGGCTGAAGCTTTCTTT | CASSPRTGSAAEAFF | TRBV6-1 | TRBD1 | . | TRBJ1-1
TGTGCCAGCAGTTTCGGGACAGGGGGCACAGATACGCAGTATTTT | CASSFGTGGTDTQYF | TRBV28 | TRBD1 | . | TRBJ2-3
TGTGCCAGCAGTGAACTAACCCGAGCGGGAGATACGCAGTATTTT | CASSELTRAGDTQYF | TRBV25-1 | . | . | TRBJ2-3
TGTGCCAGCAGCCCGGGGACTAGCAGGGGACTCACGGATACGCAGTATTTT | CASSPGTSRGLTDTQYF | TRBV13 | TRBD2 | . | TRBJ2-3
TGTGCCAGCAGCTCAAAAGACAAATTAAGCACAGATACGCAGTATTTT | CASSSKDKLSTDTQYF | TRBV11-2 | . | . | TRBJ2-3
TGCAGCGTTGAGACTACCGGGACAGGGTCACCAGATACGCAGTATTTT | CSVETTGTGSPDTQYF | TRBV29-1 | TRBD1 | few | TRBJ2-3
TGTGCCAGCACTCGGGACACTGAAGCTTTCTTT | CASTRDTEAFF | TRBV6-5 | . | . | TRBJ1-1
TGTGCCATCAGTGAGGCCTCAGAGGGTGAAAAACTGTTTTTT | CAISEASEGEKLFF | TRBV10-3 | . | once | TRBJ1-4